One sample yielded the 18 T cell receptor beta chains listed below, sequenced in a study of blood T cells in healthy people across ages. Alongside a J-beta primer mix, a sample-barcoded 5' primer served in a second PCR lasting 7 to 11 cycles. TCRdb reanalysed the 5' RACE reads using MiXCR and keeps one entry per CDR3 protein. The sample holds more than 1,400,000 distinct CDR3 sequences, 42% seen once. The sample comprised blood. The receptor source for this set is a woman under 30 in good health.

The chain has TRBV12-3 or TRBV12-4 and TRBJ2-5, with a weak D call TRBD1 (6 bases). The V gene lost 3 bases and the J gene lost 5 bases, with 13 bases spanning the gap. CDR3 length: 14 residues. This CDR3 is CASSFYTGLETQYF. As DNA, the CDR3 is TGTGCCAGCAGTTTCTACACAGGGCTGGAGACCCAGTACTTC.

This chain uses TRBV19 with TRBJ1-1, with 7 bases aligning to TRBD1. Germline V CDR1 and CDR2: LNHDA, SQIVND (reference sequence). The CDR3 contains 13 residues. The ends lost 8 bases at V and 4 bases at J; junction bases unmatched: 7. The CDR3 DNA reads TGTGCCAGTCAAAGGGGGCTCGGCACTGAAGCTTTCTTT. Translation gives CASQRGLGTEAFF.

The CDR3 coding sequence is TGCAGTGCTAAAGGGGCCGGCACAGATACGCAGTATTTT. Translation: CSAKGAGTDTQYF. The J gene is TRBJ2-3, the V gene TRBV20-1; a possible D gene is TRBD1 (5 bases). From germline, CDR1 is DFQATT and CDR2 SNEGSKA (reference sequence). The CDR3 runs to 13 residues. Between the trimmed V and J ends, which lost 4 bases and 1 base, there was a span of 9 bases.

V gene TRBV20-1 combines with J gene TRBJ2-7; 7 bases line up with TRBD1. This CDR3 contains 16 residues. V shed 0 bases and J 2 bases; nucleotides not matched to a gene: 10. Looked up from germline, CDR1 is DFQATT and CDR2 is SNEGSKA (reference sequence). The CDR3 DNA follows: TGCAGTGCTAGAGATAGGGACAGTCCCCGTCCCTACGAGCAGTACTTC. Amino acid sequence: CSARDRDSPRPYEQYF.

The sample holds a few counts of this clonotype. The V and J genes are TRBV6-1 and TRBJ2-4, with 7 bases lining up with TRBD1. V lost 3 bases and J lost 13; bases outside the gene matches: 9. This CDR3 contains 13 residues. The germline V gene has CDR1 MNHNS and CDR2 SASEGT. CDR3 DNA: TGTGCCAGCAGTGATACAGGGGAGCTTGCGCAGTACTTC. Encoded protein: CASSDTGELAQYF.

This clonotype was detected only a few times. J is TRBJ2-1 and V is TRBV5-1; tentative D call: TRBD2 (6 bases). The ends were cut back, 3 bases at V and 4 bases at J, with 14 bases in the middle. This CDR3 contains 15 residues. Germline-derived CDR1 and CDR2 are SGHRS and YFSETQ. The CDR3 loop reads CASSSSAGIYNEQFF. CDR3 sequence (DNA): TGCGCCAGCAGCTCGTCGGCGGGGATATACAATGAGCAGTTCTTC.

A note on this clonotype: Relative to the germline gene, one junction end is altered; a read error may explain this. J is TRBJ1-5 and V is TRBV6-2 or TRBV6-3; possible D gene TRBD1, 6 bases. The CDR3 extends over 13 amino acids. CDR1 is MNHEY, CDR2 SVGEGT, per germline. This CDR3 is CTSSYNREQPQHF. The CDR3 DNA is TGTACCAGCAGTTACAACAGGGAGCAGCCCCAGCATTTT.

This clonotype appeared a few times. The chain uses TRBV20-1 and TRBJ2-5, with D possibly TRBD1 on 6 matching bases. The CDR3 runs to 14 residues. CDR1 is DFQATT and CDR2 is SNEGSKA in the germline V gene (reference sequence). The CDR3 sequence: CSTTGPPIQETQYF. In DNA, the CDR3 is TGCTCTACGACAGGACCTCCAATCCAAGAGACCCAGTACTTC.

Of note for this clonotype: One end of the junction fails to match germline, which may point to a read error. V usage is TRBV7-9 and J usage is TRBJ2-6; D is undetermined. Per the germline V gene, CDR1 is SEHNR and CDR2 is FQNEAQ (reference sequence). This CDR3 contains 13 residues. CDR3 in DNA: TGTGCCAGCAGCTTATTTGGGGTCAACGTCCTGACTTTC. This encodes CASSLFGVNVLTF.

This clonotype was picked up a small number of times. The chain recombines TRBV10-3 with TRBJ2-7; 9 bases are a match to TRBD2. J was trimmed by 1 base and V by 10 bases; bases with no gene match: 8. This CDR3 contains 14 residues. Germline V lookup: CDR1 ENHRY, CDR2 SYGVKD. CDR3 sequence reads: CATAQLAGSYEQYF. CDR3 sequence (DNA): TGTGCCACTGCCCAACTAGCGGGTTCCTACGAGCAGTACTTC.

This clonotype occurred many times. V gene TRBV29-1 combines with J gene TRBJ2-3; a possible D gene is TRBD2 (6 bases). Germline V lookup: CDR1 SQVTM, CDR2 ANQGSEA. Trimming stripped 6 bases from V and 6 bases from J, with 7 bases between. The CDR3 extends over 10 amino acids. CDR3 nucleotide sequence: TGCAGCGTCGGAGGGGATACGCAGTATTTT. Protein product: CSVGGDTQYF.

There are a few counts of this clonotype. The CDR3, as DNA: TGCGCCAGCAGCCAAGTGAGCGGGACGGCCGGTGAGCAGTTCTTC. Translation: CASSQVSGTAGEQFF. This chain joins TRBV4-1 and TRBJ2-1; 7 bases map to TRBD2. The germline gives CDR1 MGHRA, CDR2 YSYEKL. The CDR3 has 15 amino acids. Germline trimming cut 1 base from V and 9 bases from J; bases unmatched to any gene: 9.

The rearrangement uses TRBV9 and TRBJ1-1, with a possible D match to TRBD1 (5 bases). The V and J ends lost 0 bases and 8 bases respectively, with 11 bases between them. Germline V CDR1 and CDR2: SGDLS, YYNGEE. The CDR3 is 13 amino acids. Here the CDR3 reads CASSVGSTEEAFF. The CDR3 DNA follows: TGTGCCAGCAGCGTAGGGTCGACAGAAGAAGCTTTCTTT. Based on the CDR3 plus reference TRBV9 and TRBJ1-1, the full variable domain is DSGVTQTPKHLITATGQRVTLRCSPRSGDLSVYWYQQSLDQGLQFLIQYYNGEERAKGNILERFSAQQFPDLHSELNLSSLELGDSALYFCASSVGSTEEAFFGQGTRLTVV.

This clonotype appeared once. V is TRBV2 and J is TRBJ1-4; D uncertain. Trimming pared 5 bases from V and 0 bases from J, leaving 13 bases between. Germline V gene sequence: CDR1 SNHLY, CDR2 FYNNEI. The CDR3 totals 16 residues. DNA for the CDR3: TGTGCCAGCAGTCTGAGGCAGCCTGCAACTAATGAAAAACTGTTTTTT. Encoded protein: CASSLRQPATNEKLFF.

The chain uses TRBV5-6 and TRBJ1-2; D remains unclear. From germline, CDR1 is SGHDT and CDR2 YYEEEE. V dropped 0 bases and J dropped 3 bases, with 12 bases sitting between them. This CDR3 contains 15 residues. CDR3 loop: CASSLETGEHYGYTF. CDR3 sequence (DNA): TGTGCCAGCAGCTTGGAAACCGGGGAGCACTATGGCTACACCTTC.

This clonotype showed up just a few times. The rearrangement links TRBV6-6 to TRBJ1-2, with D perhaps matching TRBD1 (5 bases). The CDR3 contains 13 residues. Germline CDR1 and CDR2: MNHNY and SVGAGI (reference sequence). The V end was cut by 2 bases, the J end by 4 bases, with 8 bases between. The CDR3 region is CASSYDSRYGYTF. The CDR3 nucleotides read TGTGCCAGCAGTTACGACAGTCGCTATGGCTACACCTTC.

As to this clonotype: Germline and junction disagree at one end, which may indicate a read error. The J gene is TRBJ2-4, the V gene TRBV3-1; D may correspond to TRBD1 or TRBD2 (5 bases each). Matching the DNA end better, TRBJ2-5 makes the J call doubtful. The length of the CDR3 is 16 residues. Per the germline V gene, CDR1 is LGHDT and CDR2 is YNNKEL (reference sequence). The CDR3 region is CASNQESRDPSKTQYF. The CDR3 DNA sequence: TGTGCCAGCAACCAAGAAAGCAGGGACCCCAGTAAGACCCAGTACTTC.

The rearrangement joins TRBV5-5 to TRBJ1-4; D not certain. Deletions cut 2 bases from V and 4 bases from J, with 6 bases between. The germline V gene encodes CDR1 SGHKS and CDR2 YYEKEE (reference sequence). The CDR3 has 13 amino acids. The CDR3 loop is CASSFKGNEKLFF. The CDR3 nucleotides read TGTGCCAGCAGCTTCAAGGGTAATGAAAAACTGTTTTTT. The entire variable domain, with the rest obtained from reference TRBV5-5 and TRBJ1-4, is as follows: DAGVTQSPTHLIKTRGQQVTLRCSPISGHKSVSWYQQVLGQGPQFIFQYYEKEERGRGNFPDRFSARQFPNYSSELNVNALLLGDSALYLCASSFKGNEKLFFGSGTQLSVL.